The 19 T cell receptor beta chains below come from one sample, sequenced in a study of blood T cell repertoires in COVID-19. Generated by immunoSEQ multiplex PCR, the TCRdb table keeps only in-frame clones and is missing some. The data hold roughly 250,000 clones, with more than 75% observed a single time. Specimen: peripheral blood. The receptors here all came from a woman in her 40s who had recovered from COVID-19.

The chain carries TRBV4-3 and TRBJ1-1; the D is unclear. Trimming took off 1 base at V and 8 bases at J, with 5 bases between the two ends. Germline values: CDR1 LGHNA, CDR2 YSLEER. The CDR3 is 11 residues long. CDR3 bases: TGCGCCAGCAGCCAAGGGCCCGAAGCTTTCTTT. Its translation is CASSQGPEAFF.

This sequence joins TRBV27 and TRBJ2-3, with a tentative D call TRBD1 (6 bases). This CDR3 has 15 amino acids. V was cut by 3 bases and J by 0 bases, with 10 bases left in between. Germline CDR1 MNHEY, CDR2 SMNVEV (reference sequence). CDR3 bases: TGTGCCAGCAGTTTTGGCCAGGGGAGCACAGATACGCAGTATTTT. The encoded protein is CASSFGQGSTDTQYF.

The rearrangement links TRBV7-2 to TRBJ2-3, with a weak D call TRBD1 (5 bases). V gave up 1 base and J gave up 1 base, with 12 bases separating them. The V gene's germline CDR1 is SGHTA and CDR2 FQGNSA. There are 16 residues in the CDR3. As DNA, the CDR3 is TGTGCCAGCAGCTTAGTAGGGGTGGGTGGCACAGATACGCAGTATTTT. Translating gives CASSLVGVGGTDTQYF.

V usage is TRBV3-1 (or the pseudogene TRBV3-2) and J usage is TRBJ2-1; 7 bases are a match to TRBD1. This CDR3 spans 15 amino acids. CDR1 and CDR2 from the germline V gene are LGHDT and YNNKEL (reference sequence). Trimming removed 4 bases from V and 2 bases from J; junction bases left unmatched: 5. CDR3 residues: CASSRDRGAYNEQFF. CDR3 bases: TGTGCCAGCAGCCGGGACAGAGGAGCCTACAATGAGCAGTTCTTC.

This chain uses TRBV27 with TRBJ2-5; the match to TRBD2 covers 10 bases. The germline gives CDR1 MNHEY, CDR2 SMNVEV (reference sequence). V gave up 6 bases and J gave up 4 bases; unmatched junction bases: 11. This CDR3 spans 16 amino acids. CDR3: CASSPLAGAVVETQYF. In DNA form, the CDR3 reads TGTGCCAGCAGCCCCCTAGCGGGAGCGGTGGTAGAGACCCAGTACTTC.

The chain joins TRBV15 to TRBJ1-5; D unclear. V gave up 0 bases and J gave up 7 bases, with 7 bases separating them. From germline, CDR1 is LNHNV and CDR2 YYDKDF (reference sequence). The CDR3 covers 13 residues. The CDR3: CATSREVRQPQHF. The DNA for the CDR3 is TGTGCCACCAGCAGAGAGGTCCGGCAGCCCCAGCATTTT.

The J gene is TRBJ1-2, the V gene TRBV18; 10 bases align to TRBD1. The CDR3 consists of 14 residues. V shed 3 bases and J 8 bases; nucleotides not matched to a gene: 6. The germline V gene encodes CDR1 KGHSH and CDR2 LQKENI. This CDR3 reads CASSPRQGASGYTF. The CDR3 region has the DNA TGTGCCAGCTCACCCCGACAGGGGGCTAGCGGCTACACCTTC.

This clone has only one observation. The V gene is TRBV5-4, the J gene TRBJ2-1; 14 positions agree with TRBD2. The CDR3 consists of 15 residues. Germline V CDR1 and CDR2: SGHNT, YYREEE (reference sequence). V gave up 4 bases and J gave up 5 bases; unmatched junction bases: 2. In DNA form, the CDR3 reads TGTGCCAGCAGCCGACTAGCGGGAGGGAACAATGAGCAGTTCTTC. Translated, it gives CASSRLAGGNNEQFF.

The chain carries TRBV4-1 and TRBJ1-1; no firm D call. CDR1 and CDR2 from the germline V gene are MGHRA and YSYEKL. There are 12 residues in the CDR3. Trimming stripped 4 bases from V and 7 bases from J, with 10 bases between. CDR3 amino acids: CASSRAFGEAFF. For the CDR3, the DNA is TGCGCCAGCAGCCGAGCGTTTGGTGAAGCTTTCTTT.

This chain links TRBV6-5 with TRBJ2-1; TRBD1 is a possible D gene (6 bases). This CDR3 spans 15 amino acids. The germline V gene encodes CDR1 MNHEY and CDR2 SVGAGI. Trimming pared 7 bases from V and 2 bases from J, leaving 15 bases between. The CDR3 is CASTPGTTPYNEQFF. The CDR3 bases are TGTGCCAGCACCCCCGGGACAACCCCCTACAATGAGCAGTTCTTC.

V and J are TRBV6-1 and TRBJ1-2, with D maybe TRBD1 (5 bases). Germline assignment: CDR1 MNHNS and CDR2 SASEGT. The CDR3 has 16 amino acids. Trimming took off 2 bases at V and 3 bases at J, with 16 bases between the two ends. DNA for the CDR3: TGTGCCAGCAGTGAAAGGGGAGGGGTCCCCTACTATGGCTACACCTTC. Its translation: CASSERGGVPYYGYTF.

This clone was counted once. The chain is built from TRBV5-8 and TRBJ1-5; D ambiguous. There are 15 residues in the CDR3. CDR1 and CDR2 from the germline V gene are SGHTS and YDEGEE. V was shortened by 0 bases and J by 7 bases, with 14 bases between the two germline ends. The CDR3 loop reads CASSLAGSAGQPQHF. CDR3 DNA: TGTGCCAGCAGCTTGGCGGGGAGTGCGGGGCAGCCCCAGCATTTT.

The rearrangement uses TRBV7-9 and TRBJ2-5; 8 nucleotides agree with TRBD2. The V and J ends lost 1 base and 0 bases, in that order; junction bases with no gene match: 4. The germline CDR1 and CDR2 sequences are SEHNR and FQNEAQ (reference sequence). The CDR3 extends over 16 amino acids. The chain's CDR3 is CASSLGTSGHQETQYF. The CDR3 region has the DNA TGTGCCAGCAGCTTAGGCACTAGCGGCCACCAAGAGACCCAGTACTTC.

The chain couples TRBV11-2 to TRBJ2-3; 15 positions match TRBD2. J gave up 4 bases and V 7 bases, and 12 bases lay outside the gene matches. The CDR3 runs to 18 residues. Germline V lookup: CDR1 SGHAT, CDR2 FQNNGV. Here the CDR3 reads CASNAGLAGGAAPDTQYF. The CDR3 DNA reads TGTGCCAGCAACGCAGGACTAGCGGGAGGGGCAGCCCCAGATACGCAGTATTTT.

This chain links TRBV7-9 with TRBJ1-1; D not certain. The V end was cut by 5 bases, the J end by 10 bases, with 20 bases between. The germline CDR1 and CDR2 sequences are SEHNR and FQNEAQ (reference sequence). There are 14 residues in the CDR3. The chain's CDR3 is CASSEGGYLEVAFF. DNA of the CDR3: TGTGCCAGCAGCGAGGGCGGTTACCTTGAAGTAGCTTTCTTT.

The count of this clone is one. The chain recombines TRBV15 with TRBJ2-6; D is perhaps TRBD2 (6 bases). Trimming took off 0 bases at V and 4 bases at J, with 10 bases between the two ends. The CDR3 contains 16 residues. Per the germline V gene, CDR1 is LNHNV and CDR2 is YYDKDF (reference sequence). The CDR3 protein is CATSRDAGSGANVLTF. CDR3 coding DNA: TGTGCCACCAGCAGAGACGCGGGGTCGGGGGCCAACGTCCTGACTTTC.

The CDR3 protein is CASSIGVGANVLTF. The DNA of the CDR3 is TGTGCCAGTAGTATAGGAGTGGGGGCCAACGTCCTGACTTTC. The chain has TRBV19 and TRBJ2-6; D is undetermined. Trimming removed 1 base from V and 4 bases from J, with 5 bases in between. CDR1 LNHDA and CDR2 SQIVND come from the germline V gene (reference sequence). This CDR3 is built from 14 residues.

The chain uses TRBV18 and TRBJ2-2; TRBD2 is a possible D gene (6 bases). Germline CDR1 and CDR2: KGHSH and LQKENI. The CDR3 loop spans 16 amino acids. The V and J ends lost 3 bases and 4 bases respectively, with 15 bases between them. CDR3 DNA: TGTGCCAGCTCACCGACACTAGCTCCGGCCACCGGGGAGCTGTTTTTT. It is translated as CASSPTLAPATGELFF. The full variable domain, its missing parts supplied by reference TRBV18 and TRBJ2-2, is NAGVMQNPRHLVRRRGQEARLRCSPMKGHSHVYWYRQLPEEGLKFMVYLQKENIIDESGMPKERFSAEFPKEGPSILRIQQVVRGDSAAYFCASSPTLAPATGELFFGEGSRLTVL.

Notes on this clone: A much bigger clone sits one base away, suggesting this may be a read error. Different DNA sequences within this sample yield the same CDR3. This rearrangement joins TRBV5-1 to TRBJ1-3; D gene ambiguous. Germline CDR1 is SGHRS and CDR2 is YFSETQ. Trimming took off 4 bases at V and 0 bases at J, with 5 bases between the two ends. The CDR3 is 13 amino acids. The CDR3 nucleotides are TGCGCCAGCAGCCCGAGCTCTGGAAACACCATATATTTT. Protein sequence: CASSPSSGNTIYF. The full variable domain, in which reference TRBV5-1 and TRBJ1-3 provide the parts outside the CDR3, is KAGVTQTPRYLIKTRGQQVTLSCSPISGHRSVSWYQQTPGQGLQFLFEYFSETQRNKGNFPGRFSGRQFSNSRSEMNVSTLELGDSALYLCASSPSSGNTIYFGEGSWLTVV.